Listed here are 27 T cell receptor beta chains from one sample, sequenced in a study of OX40 agonist ivuxolimab in advanced cancers. TCRdb's copy holds only in-frame clones and misses some; the assay was immunoSEQ multiplex PCR. The sample yields approximately 48,000 clones, approximately 80% seen once. The material was CD4+ or CD8+ T cells sorted from blood, obtained in a trial of the OX40 agonist ivuxolimab. All receptors come from an adult with an advanced solid tumor such as melanoma, head and neck, liver or kidney cancer.

In this sample, this clone turned up once. The chain employs TRBV7-2 and TRBJ2-7; TRBD2 might be the D (6 bases). The CDR3 runs to 15 residues. Germline V gene sequence: CDR1 SGHTA, CDR2 FQGNSA. Trimming shortened V by 1 base and J by 4 bases, and 14 bases separated the two germline ends. The CDR3 DNA reads TGTGCCAGCAGCTTAGGGGTCGGGAGTAGGTACGAGCAGTACTTC. Translating it yields CASSLGVGSRYEQYF.

This clone was observed once. This chain joins TRBV7-9 and TRBJ2-2; tentatively, D is TRBD2 (6 bases). V was cut by 6 bases and J by 4 bases, with 12 bases left in between. Germline V CDR1 and CDR2: SEHNR, FQNEAQ (reference sequence). This CDR3 region has 14 residues. CDR3 DNA sequence: TGTGCCAGCAGTTTGAGCGGGCGCACCGGGGAGCTGTTTTTT. Its protein is CASSLSGRTGELFF.

The J gene is TRBJ1-5, the V gene TRBV2, with D uncertain. The V gene lost 3 bases and the J gene lost 2 bases, with 11 bases spanning the gap. CDR1 and CDR2 (germline): SNHLY, FYNNEI. This CDR3 contains 15 residues. The CDR3 is CASSEGVGGNQPQHF. DNA of the CDR3: TGTGCCAGCAGTGAGGGCGTGGGAGGCAATCAGCCCCAGCATTTT. The full variable domain, with the rest looked up from reference TRBV2 and TRBJ1-5, is EPEVTQTPSHQVTQMGQEVILRCVPISNHLYFYWYRQILGQKVEFLVSFYNNEISEKSEIFDDQFSVERPDGSNFTLKIRSTKLEDSAMYFCASSEGVGGNQPQHFGDGTRLSIL.

The J gene is TRBJ2-2, the V gene TRBV6-1, with 10 nucleotides matching TRBD1. CDR3 length: 17 amino acids. V was clipped by 0 bases and J by 5 bases; unmatched bases: 6. CDR1 and CDR2 (germline): MNHNS, SASEGT. CDR3 loop: CASSEAARDRGTGELFF. CDR3 DNA: TGTGCCAGCAGTGAAGCGGCCCGGGACAGGGGAACCGGGGAGCTGTTTTTT.

The rearrangement joins TRBV12-5 to TRBJ2-3; no reliable D call. The CDR3 covers 15 residues. V gave up 4 bases and J gave up 1 base, with 12 bases separating them. Germline V CDR1 and CDR2: LGHNT, FRNRAP. The CDR3 DNA sequence: TGTGCTAGTGGTTCAACGATTACAGGCACAGATACGCAGTATTTT. Its translation is CASGSTITGTDTQYF. Supplemented by reference TRBV12-5 and TRBJ2-3, the full variable domain reads DARVTQTPRHKVTEMGQEVTMRCQPILGHNTVFWYRQTMMQGLELLAYFRNRAPLDDSGMPKDRFSAEMPDATLATLKIQPSEPRDSAVYFCASGSTITGTDTQYFGPGTRLTVL.

This chain connects TRBV5-1 to TRBJ1-1; D is ambiguous. V lost 4 bases and J 1 base, leaving 11 bases between the germline ends. The CDR3 sequence is 14 residues long. Germline loops: CDR1 SGHRS, CDR2 YFSETQ. CDR3 DNA sequence: TGCGCCAGCAGCGTAGACCCGGGGAACACTGAAGCTTTCTTT. Translated: CASSVDPGNTEAFF.

This chain links TRBV19 with TRBJ1-1; D gene uncertain. The length of the CDR3 is 13 residues. The germline CDR1 and CDR2 sequences are LNHDA and SQIVND (reference sequence). V lost 8 bases, J lost 8 bases, and 18 bases lay in between. The CDR3 spells CASSRGYYTEAFF. DNA of the CDR3: TGTGCCAGTTCCCGGGGATACTATACAGAAGCTTTCTTT.

The rearrangement links TRBV14 to TRBJ2-6; TRBD1 aligns across 8 bases. V gave up 5 bases and J gave up 6 bases; unmatched junction bases: 6. Germline V gene sequence: CDR1 SGHDN, CDR2 FVKESK. The CDR3 has 15 amino acids. The CDR3 sequence is CASSVRQGKANVLTF. CDR3 DNA: TGTGCCAGCAGCGTGAGACAGGGGAAGGCCAACGTCCTGACTTTC. Full variable domain (outside the CDR3, taken from reference TRBV14 and TRBJ2-6): EAGVTQFPSHSVIEKGQTVTLRCDPISGHDNLYWYRRVMGKEIKFLLHFVKESKQDESGMPNNRFLAERTGGTYSTLKVQPAELEDSGVYFCASSVRQGKANVLTFGAGSRLTVL.

The J gene is TRBJ2-5, the V gene TRBV18; no clear D. Germline CDR1 reads KGHSH; CDR2 reads LQKENI. The CDR3 spans 14 residues. Trimming removed 2 bases from V and 1 base from J, with 8 bases in between. The CDR3, as DNA: TGTGCCAGCTCACCAACATCGAGCCAAGAGACCCAGTACTTC. Translation gives CASSPTSSQETQYF.

The chain combines TRBV6-5 with TRBJ1-4; tentative D call: TRBD1 (5 bases). The CDR3 totals 15 residues. Germline lookup yields CDR1 MNHEY and CDR2 SVGAGI. Deletions cut 2 bases from V and 7 bases from J, with 14 bases between. The CDR3 sequence: CASSYVGGGIEKLFF. The CDR3 DNA reads as TGTGCCAGCAGTTACGTTGGGGGTGGTATTGAAAAACTGTTTTTT.

This clone appeared once. This chain uses TRBV5-1 with TRBJ1-1, with 8 bases that match TRBD1. This CDR3 has 15 residues. CDR1 SGHRS and CDR2 YFSETQ come from the germline V gene. The V gene end was trimmed by 0 bases and the J gene end by 4 bases; junction bases not matched to a gene: 5. The CDR3 is CASSLGQGMGTEAFF. The CDR3 DNA reads TGCGCCAGCAGCTTGGGACAGGGGATGGGCACTGAAGCTTTCTTT.

The rearrangement uses TRBV7-9 and TRBJ1-3; D might be TRBD1 (5 bases). The V end was cut by 5 bases, the J end by 8 bases, with 13 bases between. CDR3 size: 13 residues. Germline CDR1 and CDR2: SEHNR and FQNEAQ (reference sequence). CDR3 sequence: CASSRDGGDTIYF. The CDR3 DNA reads TGTGCCAGCAGCCGGGACGGAGGTGACACCATATATTTT.

This chain's CDR3 is CATKGLAGAPDSYEQYF. DNA of the CDR3: TGTGCCACCAAGGGACTAGCGGGAGCCCCCGACTCCTACGAGCAGTACTTC. The chain recombines TRBV28 with TRBJ2-7; 14 positions match TRBD2. This CDR3 is 17 amino acids long. Losses at the gene ends were 10 bases for V and 0 bases for J; bases not matched to a gene: 11. Germline-derived CDR1 and CDR2 are MDHEN and SYDVKM.

This clone has more than one count but fewer than ten. The chain combines TRBV6-1 with TRBJ1-5; 7 bases fit TRBD1. Trimming removed 6 bases from V and 5 bases from J; junction bases left unmatched: 4. CDR1 is MNHNS, CDR2 SASEGT, per germline. The CDR3 runs 13 residues. The CDR3 DNA is TGTGCCAGCAGCAAACAGGGGTATCAGCCCCAGCATTTT. Protein product: CASSKQGYQPQHF.

This chain uses TRBV5-4 with TRBJ1-4; the match to TRBD1 covers 7 bases. Per germline, CDR1 SGHNT and CDR2 YYREEE (reference sequence). The junction had 12 bases not matched to a gene; V was cut back by 4 bases and J by 6 bases. The length of the CDR3 is 16 residues. This chain's CDR3 is CASSPAAAGGYEKLFF. CDR3 sequence (DNA): TGTGCCAGCAGCCCGGCGGCGGCAGGGGGTTATGAAAAACTGTTTTTT.

The rearrangement uses TRBV5-1 and TRBJ2-7, with D uncertain. CDR3 length equals 13 residues. Germline lookup yields CDR1 SGHRS and CDR2 YFSETQ. Trimming removed 0 bases from V and 2 bases from J, with 6 bases in between. CDR3 amino acids: CASSLAYTYEQYF. Here the CDR3 DNA reads TGCGCCAGCAGCTTGGCATATACCTACGAGCAGTACTTC.

The rearrangement joins TRBV7-2 to TRBJ1-1; D ambiguous. The V and J ends lost 1 base and 4 bases respectively, with 10 bases between them. Germline CDR1 reads SGHTA; CDR2 reads FQGNSA. This CDR3 contains 14 residues. CDR3 DNA sequence: TGTGCCAGCAGCTTAGGGATACTCGGCACTGAAGCTTTCTTT. Its protein product is CASSLGILGTEAFF.

The rearrangement links TRBV7-2 to TRBJ2-3; D call uncertain. This CDR3 is 15 amino acids long. Deletions cut 2 bases from V and 2 bases from J, with 11 bases between. Germline values: CDR1 SGHTA, CDR2 FQGNSA. The CDR3 DNA reads as TGTGCCAGCAGCTTAAGCGCCTATTCCACAGATACGCAGTATTTT. It yields the protein CASSLSAYSTDTQYF.

The chain uses TRBV29-1 and TRBJ1-4, with D possibly matching TRBD1 (6 bases). CDR3 length: 13 amino acids. CDR1 and CDR2 from the germline V gene are SQVTM and ANQGSEA. V was trimmed by 7 bases and J by 6 bases, leaving 15 bases between them. Here the CDR3 DNA reads TGCAGCGCCGCCCGGGACACAGATGAAAAACTGTTTTTT. This gives the protein CSAARDTDEKLFF.

The V gene is TRBV29-1, the J gene TRBJ2-1, with 13 bases identical to TRBD2. Trimming at V came to 7 bases and at J to 6 bases, leaving 6 bases not matched to a gene. This CDR3 contains 14 residues. Germline V gene lookup returns CDR1 SQVTM and CDR2 ANQGSEA. CDR3 coding DNA: TGCAGCGGCCGGACTAGCGGGAGTACCAATGAGCAGTTCTTC. Its protein is CSGRTSGSTNEQFF.

The V gene is TRBV6-1, the J gene TRBJ2-5; no definite D call. The germline V gene has CDR1 MNHNS and CDR2 SASEGT. CDR3 length: 12 amino acids. V was pared by 5 bases and J by 5 bases, with 9 bases between. CDR3 in amino acids: CASSSLKETQYF. The CDR3 DNA is TGTGCCAGCAGTTCACTAAAGGAGACCCAGTACTTC.

The chain carries TRBV5-4 and TRBJ1-2; tentatively, D is TRBD1 (6 bases). The germline V and J ends were trimmed by 2 bases and 8 bases, with 13 bases remaining between them. The CDR3 consists of 13 residues. Germline CDR1 reads SGHNT; CDR2 reads YYREEE (reference sequence). CDR3 nucleotide sequence: TGTGCCAGCAGCTTCCAGGGGCGGTTAGGCTACACCTTC. Its translation: CASSFQGRLGYTF.

This chain joins TRBV12-5 and TRBJ2-7; 7 nucleotides match TRBD1. The ends lost 1 base at V and 0 bases at J; junction bases unmatched: 9. Germline-derived CDR1 and CDR2 are LGHNT and FRNRAP. The CDR3 is 17 amino acids. For the CDR3, the DNA is TGTGCTAGTGGTTTGGCCCCTAAAGGACAGGTCTCCTACGAGCAGTACTTC. Protein product: CASGLAPKGQVSYEQYF.

V is TRBV6-6 and J is TRBJ1-6; D may be TRBD1 (5 bases). V lost 2 bases to trimming and J lost 9 bases, with 8 bases between them. CDR1 is MNHNY, CDR2 SVGAGI, per germline (reference sequence). CDR3 length: 13 amino acids. Written as DNA, the CDR3 is TGTGCCAGCAGTTACCAGGGATCTTCACCCCTCCACTTT. This gives the protein CASSYQGSSPLHF.

The chain joins TRBV28 to TRBJ1-5; 8 nucleotides line up with TRBD1. Germline V lookup: CDR1 MDHEN, CDR2 SYDVKM. The ends lost 5 bases at V and 0 bases at J; junction bases unmatched: 12. The CDR3 is 18 residues long. CDR3 amino acids: CASSPSDRVQYSNQPQHF. Written as DNA, the CDR3 is TGTGCCAGCAGTCCCTCGGACAGGGTGCAGTATAGCAATCAGCCCCAGCATTTT.

This clone occurred a few times. The chain employs TRBV29-1 and TRBJ1-2; D call uncertain. Germline loops: CDR1 SQVTM, CDR2 ANQGSEA. V shed 0 bases and J shed 5 bases, with 10 bases lying between them. The CDR3 totals 13 residues. The CDR3 here is CSVEDSTVYGYTF. The CDR3 coding sequence is TGCAGCGTTGAAGATAGTACAGTTTATGGCTACACCTTC.

The chain joins TRBV19 to TRBJ1-3; D is ambiguous. Germline values: CDR1 LNHDA, CDR2 SQIVND (reference sequence). This CDR3 spans 15 amino acids. Trimming took off 3 bases at V and 0 bases at J, with 9 bases between the two ends. The CDR3, as DNA: TGTGCCAGTAGTATTGGACGTTCCTCTGGAAACACCATATATTTT. Amino acid sequence: CASSIGRSSGNTIYF.